This T cell receptor beta chain was found in a study of immune cell composition in non-small cell lung cancer. Study context: Lung adenocarcinoma or squamous carcinoma made up most tumours.

As concerns this clone: Its antigen is unidentified.

Study outcomes and limitations: Tumour-associated clones >0.5% occurred in approximately 32% of adenocarcinomas, 75% of squamous.

The normal lung sample lay at least 3 cm, and maximally far, from the tumour. Template was genomic DNA from frozen, unsorted single-cell suspensions. This CDR3 is 14 amino acids long. The germline V and J ends were trimmed by 0 bases and 6 bases, with 9 bases remaining between them. Per germline, CDR1 SGHNT and CDR2 YYREEE (reference sequence). Using immunoSEQ multiplex PCR, the repertoire was profiled, and TCRdb retains in-frame clones only, with some absent. The sample yields fewer than 2,000 clones, 65% seen once. Sample: non-adjacent lung tissue. The chain recombines TRBV5-4 with TRBJ1-4; maybe TRBD1 (5 bases). This clonotype was sampled from a human donor with non-small cell lung cancer. The CDR3 bases are TGTGCCAGCAGCTTGGCGGGCAGGGATGAAAAACTGTTTTTT. Protein sequence: CASSLAGRDEKLFF. Full variable domain (outside the CDR3, taken from reference TRBV5-4 and TRBJ1-4): ETGVTQSPTHLIKTRGQQVTLRCSSQSGHNTVSWYQQALGQGPQFIFQYYREEENGRGNFPPRFSGLQFPNYSSELNVNALELDDSALYLCASSLAGRDEKLFFGSGTQLSVL.